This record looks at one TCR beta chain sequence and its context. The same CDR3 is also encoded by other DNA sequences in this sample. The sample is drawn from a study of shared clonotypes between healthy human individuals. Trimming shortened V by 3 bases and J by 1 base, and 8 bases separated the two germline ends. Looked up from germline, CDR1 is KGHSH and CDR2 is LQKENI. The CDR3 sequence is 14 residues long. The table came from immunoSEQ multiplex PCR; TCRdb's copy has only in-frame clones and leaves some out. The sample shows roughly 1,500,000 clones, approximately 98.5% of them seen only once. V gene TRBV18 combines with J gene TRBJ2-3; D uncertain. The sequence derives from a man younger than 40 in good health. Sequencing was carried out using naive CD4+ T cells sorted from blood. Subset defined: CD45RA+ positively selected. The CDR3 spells CASSPLDGTDTQYF. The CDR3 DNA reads TGTGCCAGCTCACCCCTAGATGGCACAGATACGCAGTATTTT. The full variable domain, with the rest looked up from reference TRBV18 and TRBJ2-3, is NAGVMQNPRHLVRRRGQEARLRCSPMKGHSHVYWYRQLPEEGLKFMVYLQKENIIDESGMPKERFSAEFPKEGPSILRIQQVVRGDSAAYFCASSPLDGTDTQYFGPGTRLTVL.